These T cell receptor beta chains were read from a single sample in a study of Graves' ophthalmopathy and Graves' hyperthyroidism. One entry per CDR3 protein, called by TCRdb with MiXCR from the multiplex PCR reads. The table includes 500,000 to 700,000 distinct CDR3 sequences, roughly 39% detected once. Sequences were obtained from peripheral blood or thyroid tissue (not recorded which). The receptors come from an adult man with Graves' hyperthyroidism. Each CDR3 is given with its conserved first and last residue. D genes are given only for firm matches. Size is stated for part of the rows, as once, few or many counts, or as a class when the clone is expanded.

TRBV24-1,TRBJ2-7,TRBD2,-,CATERGSSYEQYF,TGTGCCACCGAGCGGGGGAGCTCCTACGAGCAGTACTTC
TRBV4-2,TRBJ1-1,-,many,CASSLWTGNTEAFF,TGTGCCAGCAGCCTATGGACGGGGAACACTGAAGCTTTCTTT
TRBV2,TRBJ2-5,-,many,CASSGTRGETQYF,TGTGCCAGCAGTGGGACCCGCGGGGAGACCCAGTACTTC
TRBV2,TRBJ1-4,-,many,CASSVSGHEKLFF,TGTGCCAGCAGTGTTTCGGGACACGAAAAACTGTTTTTT
TRBV2,TRBJ1-6,-,-,CASGSGSSNSPLHF,TGTGCCAGCGGGTCTGGGTCGAGTAATTCACCCCTCCACTTT
TRBV3-1,TRBJ2-7,-,-,CASSQGRSSSYEQYF,TGTGCCAGCAGCCAAGGACGTTCCTCTTCCTACGAGCAGTACTTC
TRBV6-5,TRBJ1-1,-,many,CASSYSGLNTEAFF,TGTGCCAGCAGTTACTCGGGCTTGAACACTGAAGCTTTCTTT
TRBV12-3/TRBV12-4,TRBJ1-6,-,-,CATSDSTAYNSPLHF,TGTGCCACCAGTGATTCAACAGCGTATAATTCACCCCTCCACTTT
TRBV3-1,TRBJ2-7,-,-,CASSTGVSRGPYEQYF,TGTGCCAGCAGCACCGGCGTCTCGCGGGGACCCTACGAGCAGTACTTC
TRBV7-9,TRBJ2-6,TRBD1,many,CASSFPGQGLFSGANVLTF,TGTGCCAGCAGCTTTCCGGGACAGGGCCTTTTCTCTGGGGCCAACGTCCTGACTTTC
TRBV4-1,TRBJ1-4,-,-,CASSQDPARANEKLFF,TGCGCCAGCAGCCAAGATCCGGCCCGGGCTAATGAAAAACTGTTTTTT
TRBV10-3,TRBJ2-5,TRBD2,few,CAISDGVASGEQETQYF,TGTGCCATCAGTGATGGGGTGGCTAGCGGGGAGCAAGAGACCCAGTACTTC
TRBV2,TRBJ1-6,-,-,CASSEEGVALHF,TGTGCCAGCAGTGAAGAGGGAGTAGCACTCCACTTT
TRBV10-3,TRBJ1-1,-,many,CAISELGWEAFF,TGTGCCATCAGTGAGCTGGGGTGGGAAGCTTTCTTT
TRBV11-2,TRBJ2-2,TRBD1,many,CASSSGDSARQPGELFF,TGTGCCAGCAGCTCAGGGGACAGCGCTAGACAACCCGGGGAGCTGTTTTTT
TRBV29-1,TRBJ1-1,-,-,CSVEEGGGFF,TGCAGCGTTGAAGAAGGCGGGGGTTTCTTT
TRBV7-9,TRBJ1-1,TRBD1,-,CASSLSSSRTGGETEAFF,TGTGCCAGCAGCTTATCGTCCTCCCGGACAGGGGGGGAAACTGAAGCTTTCTTT
TRBV10-2,TRBJ2-5,TRBD2,-,CASTLAGGKETQYF,TGCGCCAGCACACTAGCGGGGGGGAAAGAGACCCAGTACTTC
TRBV10-3,TRBJ2-7,-,-,CAISESGLDEQYF,TGTGCCATCAGTGAGTCGGGGTTGGATGAGCAGTACTTC
TRBV6-1,TRBJ2-5,-,-,CTSSYSYRTVDWETQYF,TGTACCAGCAGTTACTCGTATCGGACAGTCGATTGGGAGACCCAGTACTTC
TRBV7-9,TRBJ1-5,-,-,CASSQEEVLYSNQPQHF,TGTGCCAGCAGCCAAGAGGAGGTATTATATAGCAATCAGCCCCAGCATTTT
TRBV12-3/TRBV12-4,TRBJ2-7,TRBD1,many,CASSWTGFYEQYF,TGTGCCAGCAGTTGGACAGGGTTCTACGAGCAGTACTTC
TRBV7-9,TRBJ2-2,-,-,CASSPLGRGHTGELFF,TGTGCCAGCAGTCCCCTCGGCAGGGGACACACCGGGGAGCTGTTTTTT
TRBV5-4,TRBJ2-5,TRBD1,few,CASSSLGQGGGWQETQYF,TGTGCCAGCAGCTCGCTGGGACAGGGTGGGGGGTGGCAAGAGACCCAGTACTTC
TRBV29-1,TRBJ2-3,-,-,CSVEDRGSHTDTQYF,TGCAGCGTTGAAGACAGGGGATCGCACACAGATACGCAGTATTTT
TRBV25-1,TRBJ2-5,TRBD1,few,CASSDGQGLGETQYF,TGTGCCAGCAGTGACGGACAGGGCCTAGGAGAGACCCAGTACTTC
TRBV4-2,TRBJ2-2,TRBD1,-,CASSQEDRGLSGELFF,TGTGCCAGCAGCCAAGAGGACAGGGGGCTAAGCGGGGAGCTGTTTTTT
TRBV13,TRBJ2-7,TRBD2,many,CASSLGTSGYAYEQYF,TGTGCCAGCAGCTTAGGAACTAGCGGGTATGCCTACGAGCAGTACTTC
TRBV12-3/TRBV12-4,TRBJ2-7,-,many,CASSPTLYEQYF,TGTGCCAGCAGCCCCACTCTTTACGAGCAGTACTTC
TRBV30,TRBJ2-5,TRBD2,-,CAWSSWREFLETQYF,TGTGCCTGGAGTTCCTGGCGGGAGTTTTTGGAGACCCAGTACTTC
TRBV29-1,TRBJ1-1,-,-,CSVEDIEAFF,TGCAGCGTTGAAGACATTGAAGCTTTCTTT
TRBV15,TRBJ1-5,-,many,CATSRDGAGNSNQPQHF,TGTGCCACCAGCAGAGACGGAGCAGGGAACAGCAATCAGCCCCAGCATTTT